The 11 T cell receptor beta chains listed next were all sequenced from one sample in a study of blood T cells in healthy people across ages. Primers used in a second PCR of about 7 to 12 cycles were a sample-barcoded 5' primer and a J-beta primer mix. From the 5' RACE reads, TCRdb called clonotypes with MiXCR, one entry per CDR3 protein. The table has more than 1,400,000 distinct CDR3 sequences, 40% to 50% seen once. Material: blood. The source is a woman aged 18-29 years in good health.

This sequence joins TRBV3-1 and TRBJ2-3, with 10 bases aligning to TRBD2. Germline-derived CDR1 and CDR2 are LGHDT and YNNKEL (reference sequence). This CDR3 is 18 amino acids long. V gave up 5 bases and J gave up 0 bases; unmatched junction bases: 11. The CDR3 nucleotides read TGTGCCAGCAGCGTCAGCGGGGGGGCTAAAAGGAGCACAGATACGCAGTATTTT. Its translation is CASSVSGGAKRSTDTQYF.

This clonotype has just a few counts. The chain employs TRBV6-6 and TRBJ2-3; D uncertain. With 7 bases removed from V and 10 bases from J, the gap between germline ends came to 9 bases. CDR1 is MNHNY and CDR2 is SVGAGI in the germline V gene (reference sequence). This CDR3 is 10 amino acids long. The CDR3 protein is CASNILPQYF. The CDR3, as DNA: TGTGCCAGCAACATCCTCCCGCAGTATTTT.

This clonotype was recorded only once. V gene TRBV6-1 combines with J gene TRBJ2-4; perhaps D is TRBD1 or TRBD2 (5 bases each). With 6 bases removed from V and 0 bases from J, the gap between germline ends came to 12 bases. Germline V CDR1 and CDR2: MNHNS, SASEGT. The CDR3 has 15 residues. CDR3 residues: CASSGSGTAKNIQYF. CDR3 bases: TGTGCCAGCAGCGGATCGGGGACAGCCAAAAACATTCAGTACTTC.

The chain is built from TRBV5-1 and TRBJ2-7, with a possible D match to TRBD1 (5 bases). CDR1 and CDR2 (germline): SGHRS, YFSETQ. Trimming pared 4 bases from V and 2 bases from J, leaving 16 bases between. The CDR3 is 15 amino acids. DNA for the CDR3: TGCGCCAGCAGCACCCAGGGTTTGGTTCCCTACGAGCAGTACTTC. Amino acid sequence: CASSTQGLVPYEQYF.

The CDR3 reads CASSQGTGAGANVLTF. The CDR3 DNA sequence: TGCGCCAGCAGCCAAGGAACAGGGGCCGGGGCCAACGTCCTGACTTTC. The chain links TRBV4-1 to TRBJ2-6; 7 positions match TRBD1. The germline CDR1 and CDR2 sequences are MGHRA and YSYEKL. The CDR3 runs to 16 residues. Trimming at V came to 1 base and at J to 4 bases, leaving 4 bases not matched to a gene.

This clonotype has a handful of counts. The chain combines TRBV12-3 or TRBV12-4 with TRBJ1-6; TRBD1 is a possible D gene (5 bases). V lost 3 bases and J 7 bases, leaving 10 bases between the germline ends. This CDR3 is built from 14 residues. For the CDR3, the DNA is TGTGCCAGCAGTTTCGGGGCTGGGAATTCACCCCTCCACTTT. It yields the protein CASSFGAGNSPLHF.

This chain uses TRBV25-1 with TRBJ2-2, with 7 nucleotides matching TRBD2. The CDR3 runs to 16 residues. Germline values: CDR1 MGHDK, CDR2 SYGVNS. The J segment lost 3 bases and the V segment lost 3 bases, leaving 7 bases of the junction unmatched. The CDR3 loop is CASSDLLRGDTGELFF. The CDR3 coding sequence is TGTGCCAGCAGTGACCTCCTCCGGGGGGACACCGGGGAGCTGTTTTTT.

This chain uses TRBV6-7 with TRBJ2-5; D remains unclear. TRBV6-7 is an ORF for which the function is uncertain. This CDR3 region has 9 residues. V shed 11 bases and J shed 8 bases, with 9 bases lying between them. Written as DNA, the CDR3 is TGTGCCGGCGTTTTTACCCAGTACTTC. The encoded protein is CAGVFTQYF.

The chain is built from TRBV12-3 or TRBV12-4 and TRBJ1-2, with 8 bases matching TRBD1. After removal of 3 bases from V and 8 bases from J, the junction contained 8 bases not matched to a gene. The length of the CDR3 is 14 residues. CDR3 nucleotides: TGTGCCAGCAGTTTTGGACAGGGAATAAGGGGCTACACCTTC. Residues: CASSFGQGIRGYTF.

The sample holds a few counts of this clonotype. V and J are TRBV4-1 and TRBJ1-1, with D unresolved. V dropped 0 bases and J dropped 10 bases, with 12 bases sitting between them. CDR1 is MGHRA, CDR2 YSYEKL, per germline. The CDR3 length is 13 residues. CDR3 in amino acids: CASSQDGKPGAFF. In nucleotides, the CDR3 is TGCGCCAGCAGCCAAGACGGCAAGCCTGGAGCTTTCTTT.

The rearrangement joins TRBV6-1 to TRBJ2-5, with 11 bases identical to TRBD2. Germline-derived CDR1 and CDR2 are MNHNS and SASEGT. V gave up 6 bases and J gave up 4 bases; unmatched junction bases: 13. The CDR3 is 17 amino acids. CDR3 in DNA: TGTGCCAGCAGCCCTACCCAACTAGCGGGAGTAGGAGAGACCCAGTACTTC. It encodes CASSPTQLAGVGETQYF.